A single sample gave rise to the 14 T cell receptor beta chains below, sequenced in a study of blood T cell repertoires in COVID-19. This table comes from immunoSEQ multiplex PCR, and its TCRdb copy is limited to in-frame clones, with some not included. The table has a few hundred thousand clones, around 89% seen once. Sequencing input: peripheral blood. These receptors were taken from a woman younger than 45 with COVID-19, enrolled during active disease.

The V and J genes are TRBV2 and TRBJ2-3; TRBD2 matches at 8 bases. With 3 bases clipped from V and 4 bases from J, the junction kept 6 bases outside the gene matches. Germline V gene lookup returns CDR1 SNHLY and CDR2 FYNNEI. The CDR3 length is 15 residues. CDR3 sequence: CASSDGTSIPDTQYF. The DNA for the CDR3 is TGTGCCAGCAGTGATGGGACTAGTATACCAGATACGCAGTATTTT.

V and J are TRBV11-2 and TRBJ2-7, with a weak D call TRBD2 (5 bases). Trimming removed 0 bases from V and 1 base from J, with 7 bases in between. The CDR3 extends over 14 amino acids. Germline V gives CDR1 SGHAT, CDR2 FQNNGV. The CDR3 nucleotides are TGTGCCAGCAGCTTAGACCGGGAATCCTACGAGCAGTACTTC. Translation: CASSLDRESYEQYF. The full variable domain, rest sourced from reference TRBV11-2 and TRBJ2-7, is EAGVAQSPRYKIIEKRQSVAFWCNPISGHATLYWYQQILGQGPKLLIQFQNNGVVDDSQLPKDRFSAERLKGVDSTLKIQPAKLEDSAVYLCASSLDRESYEQYFGPGTRLTVT.

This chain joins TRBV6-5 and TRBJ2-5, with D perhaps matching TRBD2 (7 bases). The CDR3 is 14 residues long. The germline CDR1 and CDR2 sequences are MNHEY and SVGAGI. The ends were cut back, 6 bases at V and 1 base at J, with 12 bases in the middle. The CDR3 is CASSPGGPQETQYF. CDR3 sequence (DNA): TGTGCCAGCAGCCCCGGGGGGCCCCAAGAGACCCAGTACTTC.

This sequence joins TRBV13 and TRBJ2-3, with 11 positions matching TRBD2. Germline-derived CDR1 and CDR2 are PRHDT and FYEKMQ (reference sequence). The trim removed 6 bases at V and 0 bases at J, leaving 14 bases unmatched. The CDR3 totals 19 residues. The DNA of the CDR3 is TGTGCCAGCAGATTGACGTCGTGGCTAGCGGGAGGAAGCACAGATACGCAGTATTTT. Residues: CASRLTSWLAGGSTDTQYF. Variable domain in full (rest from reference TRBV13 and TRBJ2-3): AAGVIQSPRHLIKEKRETATLKCYPIPRHDTVYWYQQGPGQDPQFLISFYEKMQSDKGSIPDRFSAQQFSDYHSELNMSSLELGDSALYFCASRLTSWLAGGSTDTQYFGPGTRLTVL.

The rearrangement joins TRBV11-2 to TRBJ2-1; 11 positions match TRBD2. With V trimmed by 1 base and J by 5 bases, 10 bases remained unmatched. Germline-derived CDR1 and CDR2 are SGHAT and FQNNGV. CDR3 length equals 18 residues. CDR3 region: CASSLVVGGLAGDNEQFF. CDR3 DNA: TGTGCCAGCAGCTTAGTCGTGGGCGGACTAGCGGGTGACAATGAGCAGTTCTTC.

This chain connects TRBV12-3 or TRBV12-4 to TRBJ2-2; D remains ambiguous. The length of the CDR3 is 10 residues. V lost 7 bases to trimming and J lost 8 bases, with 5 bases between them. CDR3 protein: CASKSGELFF. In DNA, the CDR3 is TGTGCCAGCAAGAGTGGGGAGCTGTTTTTT.

This chain's CDR3 is CASSFGLAGETQYF. The CDR3 DNA is TGTGCCAGCTCGTTTGGGCTAGCGGGGGAGACCCAGTACTTC. The V gene is TRBV6-5, the J gene TRBJ2-5, with TRBD2 matching over 9 bases. Germline V gene data show CDR1 as MNHEY and CDR2 as SVGAGI. With 8 bases clipped from V and 5 bases from J, the junction kept 9 bases outside the gene matches. The CDR3 has 14 amino acids.

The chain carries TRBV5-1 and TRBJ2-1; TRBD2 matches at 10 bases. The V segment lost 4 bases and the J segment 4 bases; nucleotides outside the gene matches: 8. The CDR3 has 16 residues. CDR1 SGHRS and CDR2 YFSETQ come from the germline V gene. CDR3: CASSRLSSGGYNEQFF. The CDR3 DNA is TGCGCCAGCAGCCGATTGAGTAGCGGGGGGTACAATGAGCAGTTCTTC.

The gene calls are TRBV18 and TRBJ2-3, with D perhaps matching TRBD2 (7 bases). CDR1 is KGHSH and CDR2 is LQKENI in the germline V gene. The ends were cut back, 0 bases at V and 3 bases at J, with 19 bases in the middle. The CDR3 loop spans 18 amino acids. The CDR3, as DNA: TGTGCCAGCTCACCACCCGCGGGAATAGGGGGGGAAACAGATACGCAGTATTTT. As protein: CASSPPAGIGGETDTQYF.

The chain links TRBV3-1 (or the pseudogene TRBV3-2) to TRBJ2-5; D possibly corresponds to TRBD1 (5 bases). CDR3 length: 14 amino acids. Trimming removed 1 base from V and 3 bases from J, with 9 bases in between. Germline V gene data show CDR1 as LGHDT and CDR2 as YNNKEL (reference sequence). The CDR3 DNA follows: TGTGCCAGCAGCCAAGGCGCGGACAAAGAGACCCAGTACTTC. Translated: CASSQGADKETQYF.

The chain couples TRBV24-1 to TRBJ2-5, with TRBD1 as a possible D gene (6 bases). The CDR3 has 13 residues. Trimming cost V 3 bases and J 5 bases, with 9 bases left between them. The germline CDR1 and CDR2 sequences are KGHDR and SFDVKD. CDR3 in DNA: TGTGCCACCAGTGATGGGGACATGGAGACCCAGTACTTC. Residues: CATSDGDMETQYF.

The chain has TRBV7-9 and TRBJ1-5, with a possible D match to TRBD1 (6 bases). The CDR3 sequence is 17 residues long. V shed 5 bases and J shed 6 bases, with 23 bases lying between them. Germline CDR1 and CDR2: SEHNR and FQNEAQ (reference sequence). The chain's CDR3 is CASSSVKQGFGSQPQHF. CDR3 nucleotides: TGTGCCAGCAGCAGCGTAAAACAGGGTTTTGGAAGTCAGCCCCAGCATTTT.

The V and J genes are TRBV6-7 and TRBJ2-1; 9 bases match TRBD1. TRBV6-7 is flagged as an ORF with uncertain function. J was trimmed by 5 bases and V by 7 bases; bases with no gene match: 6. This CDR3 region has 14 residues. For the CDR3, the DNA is TGTGCCAGCAACAACAGGGGGCTCCACAATGAGCAGTTCTTC. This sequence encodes CASNNRGLHNEQFF.

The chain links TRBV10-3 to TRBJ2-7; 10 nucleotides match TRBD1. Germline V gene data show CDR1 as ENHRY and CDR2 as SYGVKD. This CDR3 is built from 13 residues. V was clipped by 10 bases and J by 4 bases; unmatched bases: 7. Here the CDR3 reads CATRGTGEYEQYV. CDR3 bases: TGTGCCACCCGGGGGACAGGGGAATACGAGCAGTACGTC.